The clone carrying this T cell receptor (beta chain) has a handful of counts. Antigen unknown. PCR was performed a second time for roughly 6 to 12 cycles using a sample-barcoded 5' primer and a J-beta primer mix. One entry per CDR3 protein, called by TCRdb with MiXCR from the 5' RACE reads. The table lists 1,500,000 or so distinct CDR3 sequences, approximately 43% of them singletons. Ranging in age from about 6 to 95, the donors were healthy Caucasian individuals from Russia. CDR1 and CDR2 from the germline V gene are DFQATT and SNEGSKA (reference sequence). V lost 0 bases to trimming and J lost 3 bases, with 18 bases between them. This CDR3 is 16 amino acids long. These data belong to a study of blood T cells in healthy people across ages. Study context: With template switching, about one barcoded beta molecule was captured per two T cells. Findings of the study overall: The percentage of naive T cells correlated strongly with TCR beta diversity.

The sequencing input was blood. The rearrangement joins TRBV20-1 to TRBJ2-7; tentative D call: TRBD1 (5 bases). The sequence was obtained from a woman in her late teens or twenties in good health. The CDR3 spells CSARDWNRPRDYEQYF. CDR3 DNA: TGCAGTGCTAGAGATTGGAACAGGCCCAGGGACTACGAGCAGTACTTC.